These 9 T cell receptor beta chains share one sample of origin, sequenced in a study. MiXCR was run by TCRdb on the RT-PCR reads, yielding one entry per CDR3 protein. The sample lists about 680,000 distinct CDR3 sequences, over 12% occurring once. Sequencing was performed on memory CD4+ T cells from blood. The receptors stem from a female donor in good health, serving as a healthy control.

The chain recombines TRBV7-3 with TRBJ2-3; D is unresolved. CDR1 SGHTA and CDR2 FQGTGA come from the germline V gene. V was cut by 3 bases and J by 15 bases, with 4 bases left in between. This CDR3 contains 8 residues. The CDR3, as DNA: TGTGCCAGCAGCTTCTCATATTTT. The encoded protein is CASSFSYF. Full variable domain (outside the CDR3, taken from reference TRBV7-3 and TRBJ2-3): GAGVSQTPSNKVTEKGKYVELRCDPISGHTALYWYRQSLGQGPEFLIYFQGTGAADDSGLPNDRFFAVRPEGSVSTLKIQRTERGDSAVYLCASSFSYFGPGTRLTVL.

CDR3 region: CASSFWSSGIWYF. The DNA for the CDR3 is TGTGCCAGCAGCTTTTGGTCTAGCGGGATCTGGTACTTC. The chain has TRBV5-6 and TRBJ2-4, with 9 bases aligning to TRBD2. V gave up 2 bases and J gave up 15 bases; unmatched junction bases: 9. The CDR3 extends over 13 amino acids. Looked up from germline, CDR1 is SGHDT and CDR2 is YYEEEE.

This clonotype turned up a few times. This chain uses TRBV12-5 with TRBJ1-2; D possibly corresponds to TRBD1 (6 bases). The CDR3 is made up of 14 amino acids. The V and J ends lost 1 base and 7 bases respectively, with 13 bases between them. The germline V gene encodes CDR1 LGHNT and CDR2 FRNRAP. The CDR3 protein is CASGLDRGAAGYTF. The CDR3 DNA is TGTGCTAGTGGTTTGGATCGGGGGGCGGCTGGCTACACCTTC.

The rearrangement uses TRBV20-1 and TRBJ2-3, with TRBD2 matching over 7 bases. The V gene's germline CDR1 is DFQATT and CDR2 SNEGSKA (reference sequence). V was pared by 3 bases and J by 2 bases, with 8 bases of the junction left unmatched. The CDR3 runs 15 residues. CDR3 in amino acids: CSASWLREPTDTQYF. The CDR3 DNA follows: TGCAGTGCTAGTTGGTTGCGGGAGCCCACAGATACGCAGTATTTT.

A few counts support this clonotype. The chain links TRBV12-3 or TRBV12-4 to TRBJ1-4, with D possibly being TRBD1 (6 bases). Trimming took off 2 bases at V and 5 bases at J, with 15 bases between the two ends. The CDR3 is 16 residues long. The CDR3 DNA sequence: TGTGCCAGCAGTTTAATACAGGGAGCTCGGAATGAAAAACTGTTTTTT. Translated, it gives CASSLIQGARNEKLFF.

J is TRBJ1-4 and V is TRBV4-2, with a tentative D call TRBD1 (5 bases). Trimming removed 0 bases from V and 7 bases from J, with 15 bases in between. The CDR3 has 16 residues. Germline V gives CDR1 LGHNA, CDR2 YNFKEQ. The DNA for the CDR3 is TGTGCCAGCAGCCAAGACCGTGGGGCAGGTCGTGAAAAACTGTTTTTT. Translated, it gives CASSQDRGAGREKLFF.

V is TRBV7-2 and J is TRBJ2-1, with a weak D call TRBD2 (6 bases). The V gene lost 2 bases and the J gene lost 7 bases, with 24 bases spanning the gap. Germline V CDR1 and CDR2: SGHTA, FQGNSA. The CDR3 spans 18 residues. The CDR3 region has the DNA TGTGCCAGCAGCTTATGGGTCGGGCGGGGTAGGGGTGGAAATGAGCAGTTCTTC. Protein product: CASSLWVGRGRGGNEQFF.

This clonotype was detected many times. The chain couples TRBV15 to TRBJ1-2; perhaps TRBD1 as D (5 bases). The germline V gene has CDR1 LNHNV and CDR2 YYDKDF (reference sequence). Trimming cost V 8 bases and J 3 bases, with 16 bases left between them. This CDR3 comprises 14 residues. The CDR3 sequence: CATARQGSDYGYTF. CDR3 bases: TGTGCCACCGCGAGGCAGGGCTCTGACTATGGCTACACCTTC.

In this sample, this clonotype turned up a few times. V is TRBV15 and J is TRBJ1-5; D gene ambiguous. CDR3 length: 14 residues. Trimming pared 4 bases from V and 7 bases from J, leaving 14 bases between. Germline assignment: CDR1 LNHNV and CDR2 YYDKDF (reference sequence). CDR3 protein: CATSIARGGQPQHF. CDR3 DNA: TGTGCCACCAGCATTGCCCGAGGAGGACAGCCCCAGCATTTT.